This is a list of T cell receptor beta chains from one sample in a study of shared clonotypes between healthy human individuals. Here immunoSEQ multiplex PCR was the method, and the copy in TCRdb shows in-frame clones only, minus some. This table holds 2 million to 3 million clones, roughly nine tenths found once. The sample comprised naive CD4+ T cells sorted from blood. Source of these receptors: a man in his late teens or twenties in good health. The CDR3 runs from the conserved cysteine through the conserved F or W. D genes are given only for firm matches. The size of a clone is reported for some rows only, either as once, few or many, or as a class for expanded clones.

D gene: TRBD2; clone size: -; J gene: TRBJ2-3; V gene: TRBV7-9; CDR3 protein: CASSLRSGRALGTDTQYF; CDR3 DNA: TGTGCCAGCAGCTTACGGAGCGGGAGGGCCCTTGGGACAGATACGCAGTATTTT
D gene: TRBD1; clone size: -; J gene: TRBJ1-5; V gene: TRBV6-5; CDR3 protein: CASSYDGDRNQPQHF; CDR3 DNA: TGTGCCAGCAGTTACGATGGGGACAGGAATCAGCCCCAGCATTTT
D gene: -; clone size: -; J gene: TRBJ1-3; V gene: TRBV30; CDR3 protein: CAWTLGGTGNTIYF; CDR3 DNA: TGTGCCTGGACTCTGGGGGGGACTGGAAACACCATATATTTT
D gene: -; clone size: -; J gene: TRBJ2-3; V gene: TRBV28; CDR3 protein: CASSLYADTQYF; CDR3 DNA: TGTGCCAGCAGTTTATACGCAGATACGCAGTATTTT
D gene: -; clone size: -; J gene: TRBJ2-5; V gene: TRBV19; CDR3 protein: CASSTVRQETQYF; CDR3 DNA: TGTGCCAGTAGTACGGTCCGCCAAGAGACCCAGTACTTC
D gene: -; clone size: -; J gene: TRBJ1-1; V gene: TRBV10-2; CDR3 protein: CASSNRVNTEAFF; CDR3 DNA: TGCGCCAGCAGTAACAGGGTGAACACTGAAGCTTTCTTT
D gene: -; clone size: -; J gene: TRBJ1-3; V gene: TRBV6-1; CDR3 protein: CASSERTAGNTIYF; CDR3 DNA: TGTGCCAGCAGTGAACGTACCGCTGGAAACACCATATATTTT
D gene: TRBD1; clone size: -; J gene: TRBJ1-1; V gene: TRBV6-5; CDR3 protein: CASSWRPGGANTEAFF; CDR3 DNA: TGTGCCAGCAGTTGGAGACCAGGGGGCGCGAACACTGAAGCTTTCTTT
D gene: -; clone size: -; J gene: TRBJ2-7; V gene: TRBV28; CDR3 protein: CASSLFGITYEQYF; CDR3 DNA: TGTGCCAGCAGTTTATTCGGGATCACCTACGAGCAGTACTTC
D gene: TRBD2; clone size: -; J gene: TRBJ2-5; V gene: TRBV4-1; CDR3 protein: CASSQPSGGAPRSQYF; CDR3 DNA: TGCGCCAGCAGCCAACCGTCGGGGGGTGCCCCAAGGAGCCAGTACTTC
D gene: TRBD2; clone size: -; J gene: TRBJ2-1; V gene: TRBV6-5; CDR3 protein: CASTLWAGGKLEQFF; CDR3 DNA: TGTGCCAGCACCCTCTGGGCGGGGGGCAAATTGGAGCAGTTCTTC
D gene: TRBD1; clone size: -; J gene: TRBJ1-2; V gene: TRBV19; CDR3 protein: CASRNRPGQGPRDGYTF; CDR3 DNA: TGTGCCAGTAGAAATCGACCCGGACAGGGGCCTAGGGATGGCTACACCTTC
D gene: -; clone size: -; J gene: TRBJ1-4; V gene: TRBV19; CDR3 protein: CASSIGVTTNEKLFF; CDR3 DNA: TGTGCCAGTAGTATAGGCGTCACAACTAATGAAAAACTGTTTTTT
D gene: TRBD2; clone size: once; J gene: TRBJ2-6; V gene: TRBV6-5; CDR3 protein: CASSYGGGSGANVLTF; CDR3 DNA: TGTGCCAGCAGTTACGGGGGAGGGTCTGGGGCCAACGTCCTGACTTTC
D gene: TRBD2; clone size: -; J gene: TRBJ2-1; V gene: TRBV25-1; CDR3 protein: CASSLAGGNSYNEQFF; CDR3 DNA: TGTGCCAGCAGTTTAGCGGGGGGAAACTCCTACAATGAGCAGTTCTTC
D gene: -; clone size: once; J gene: TRBJ2-7; V gene: TRBV6-1; CDR3 protein: CASSVRDYEQYF; CDR3 DNA: TGTGCCAGCAGTGTCAGAGACTACGAGCAGTACTTC
D gene: TRBD2; clone size: -; J gene: TRBJ2-5; V gene: TRBV5-4; CDR3 protein: CASSLGLAGGQETQYF; CDR3 DNA: TGTGCCAGCAGCTTGGGACTAGCGGGGGGGCAAGAGACCCAGTACTTC
D gene: -; clone size: -; J gene: TRBJ2-3; V gene: TRBV10-3; CDR3 protein: CAIRRGPDTDTQYF; CDR3 DNA: TGTGCCATCAGGAGGGGACCGGACACAGATACGCAGTATTTT
D gene: TRBD2; clone size: -; J gene: TRBJ2-2; V gene: TRBV6-6; CDR3 protein: CASSYSLAGFTGELFF; CDR3 DNA: TGTGCCAGCAGTTACAGTCTAGCGGGTTTTACCGGGGAGCTGTTTTTT
D gene: -; clone size: once; J gene: TRBJ2-7; V gene: TRBV15; CDR3 protein: CATSRDRAVSYEQYF; CDR3 DNA: TGTGCCACCAGCAGAGATCGGGCGGTCTCCTACGAGCAGTACTTC
D gene: -; clone size: -; J gene: TRBJ1-5; V gene: TRBV2; CDR3 protein: CASRGGGHSNQPQHF; CDR3 DNA: TGTGCCAGCAGGGGGGGAGGGCATAGCAATCAGCCCCAGCATTTT
D gene: TRBD1; clone size: -; J gene: TRBJ2-3; V gene: TRBV5-6; CDR3 protein: CASSSPRGRGQGDTQYF; CDR3 DNA: TGTGCCAGCAGCTCCCCGCGAGGTAGGGGGCAGGGAGATACGCAGTATTTT
D gene: -; clone size: -; J gene: TRBJ2-7; V gene: TRBV4-1; CDR3 protein: CASSQAQGFIDEQYF; CDR3 DNA: TGCGCCAGCAGCCAGGCTCAGGGCTTCATCGACGAGCAGTACTTC
D gene: TRBD1; clone size: -; J gene: TRBJ1-2; V gene: TRBV28; CDR3 protein: CASSLGGGQGTVDGYTF; CDR3 DNA: TGTGCCAGCAGTTTAGGAGGGGGACAGGGAACTGTCGATGGCTACACCTTC
D gene: TRBD2; clone size: -; J gene: TRBJ2-3; V gene: TRBV18; CDR3 protein: CASSLLAESTDTQYF; CDR3 DNA: TGTGCCAGCTCACTACTAGCGGAGAGCACAGATACGCAGTATTTT
D gene: -; clone size: -; J gene: TRBJ1-6; V gene: TRBV9; CDR3 protein: CASSPLGNSPLHF; CDR3 DNA: TGTGCCAGCAGTCCGCTGGGGAATTCACCCCTCCACTTT
D gene: -; clone size: once; J gene: TRBJ1-2; V gene: TRBV25-1; CDR3 protein: CASSEVGILNGYTF; CDR3 DNA: TGTGCCAGCAGTGAAGTAGGGATTTTAAATGGCTACACCTTC
D gene: -; clone size: -; J gene: TRBJ1-4; V gene: TRBV5-1; CDR3 protein: CASRKLDRENEKLFF; CDR3 DNA: TGCGCCAGCCGCAAGCTTGACAGAGAGAATGAAAAACTGTTTTTT
D gene: TRBD2; clone size: once; J gene: TRBJ2-1; V gene: TRBV5-6; CDR3 protein: CASSPGLAGIERQFF; CDR3 DNA: TGTGCCAGCAGTCCCGGACTAGCGGGTATAGAGAGGCAGTTCTTC
D gene: -; clone size: -; J gene: TRBJ1-2; V gene: TRBV7-9; CDR3 protein: CASTPTANYGYTF; CDR3 DNA: TGTGCCAGCACCCCCACAGCGAACTATGGCTACACCTTC
D gene: -; clone size: -; J gene: TRBJ1-2; V gene: TRBV7-9; CDR3 protein: CASSPELKLGYTF; CDR3 DNA: TGTGCCAGCTCCCCAGAGCTGAAGCTCGGCTACACCTTC
D gene: TRBD2; clone size: -; J gene: TRBJ2-1; V gene: TRBV30; CDR3 protein: CAWRGLAGGPSYNEQFF; CDR3 DNA: TGTGCCTGGAGGGGTCTAGCGGGAGGGCCATCCTACAATGAGCAGTTCTTC
D gene: -; clone size: -; J gene: TRBJ1-3; V gene: TRBV4-3; CDR3 protein: CASSQEARGDTIYF; CDR3 DNA: TGCGCCAGCAGCCAAGAAGCACGGGGAGACACCATATATTTT
D gene: -; clone size: -; J gene: TRBJ2-3; V gene: TRBV11-2; CDR3 protein: CASSSDSGREYF; CDR3 DNA: TGTGCCAGCAGCTCGGACAGCGGCCGAGAGTATTTT
D gene: TRBD1; clone size: -; J gene: TRBJ1-5; V gene: TRBV19; CDR3 protein: CASTTTGNRGNQPQHF; CDR3 DNA: TGTGCCAGTACCACGACAGGGAATAGGGGCAATCAGCCCCAGCATTTT
D gene: -; clone size: -; J gene: TRBJ2-5; V gene: TRBV19; CDR3 protein: CASKAGLGETQYF; CDR3 DNA: TGTGCCAGTAAGGCAGGGCTGGGGGAGACCCAGTACTTC
D gene: -; clone size: -; J gene: TRBJ2-1; V gene: TRBV10-3; CDR3 protein: CAISPQRDLSYNEQFF; CDR3 DNA: TGTGCCATCAGTCCGCAGCGCGACCTATCCTACAATGAGCAGTTCTTC
D gene: TRBD1; clone size: -; J gene: TRBJ1-3; V gene: TRBV6-4; CDR3 protein: CASKRTGGQTAPGNTIYF; CDR3 DNA: TGTGCCAGCAAAAGGACAGGGGGTCAAACAGCACCTGGAAACACCATATATTTT
D gene: TRBD2; clone size: -; J gene: TRBJ2-7; V gene: TRBV7-9; CDR3 protein: CASSPQGLAGKQYF; CDR3 DNA: TGTGCCAGCAGTCCTCAGGGACTAGCGGGCAAGCAGTACTTC
D gene: TRBD1; clone size: -; J gene: TRBJ1-1; V gene: TRBV5-4; CDR3 protein: CASSQDWDRGLSEAFF; CDR3 DNA: TGCGCCAGCAGCCAAGATTGGGACAGGGGGTTGTCTGAAGCTTTCTTT
D gene: -; clone size: -; J gene: TRBJ2-1; V gene: TRBV20-1; CDR3 protein: CSAGWNEQFF; CDR3 DNA: TGCAGTGCTGGTTGGAATGAGCAGTTCTTC
D gene: -; clone size: -; J gene: TRBJ2-7; V gene: TRBV18; CDR3 protein: CASSPVGSSYEQYF; CDR3 DNA: TGTGCCAGCTCACCGGTTGGCAGCTCCTACGAGCAGTACTTC
D gene: -; clone size: -; J gene: TRBJ1-3; V gene: TRBV16; CDR3 protein: CASSQLGSGQNSGNTIYF; CDR3 DNA: TGTGCCAGCAGCCAATTGGGCTCGGGACAAAACTCTGGAAACACCATATATTTT
D gene: TRBD1; clone size: -; J gene: TRBJ2-7; V gene: TRBV4-3; CDR3 protein: CASSQDRGPYEQYF; CDR3 DNA: TGCGCCAGCAGCCAAGACAGGGGGCCTTACGAGCAGTACTTC
D gene: -; clone size: -; J gene: TRBJ2-1; V gene: TRBV28; CDR3 protein: CASTLRGVGSYNEQFF; CDR3 DNA: TGTGCCAGCACCCTCCGGGGCGTAGGATCCTACAATGAGCAGTTCTTC
D gene: TRBD2; clone size: -; J gene: TRBJ2-5; V gene: TRBV9; CDR3 protein: CASSVGVGGTTPAAQYF; CDR3 DNA: TGTGCCAGCAGCGTAGGGGTCGGGGGGACTACCCCAGCGGCCCAGTACTTC
D gene: -; clone size: -; J gene: TRBJ2-4; V gene: TRBV7-2; CDR3 protein: CASGDSGVAKNIQYF; CDR3 DNA: TGTGCCAGCGGGGACTCGGGGGTAGCCAAAAACATTCAGTACTTC
D gene: -; clone size: -; J gene: TRBJ2-2; V gene: TRBV5-1; CDR3 protein: CASSLARSAAPSGELFF; CDR3 DNA: TGCGCCAGCAGCTTGGCCAGGTCGGCGGCCCCATCCGGGGAGCTGTTTTTT
D gene: -; clone size: -; J gene: TRBJ1-3; V gene: TRBV6-5; CDR3 protein: CASSYSSVDGGNTIYF; CDR3 DNA: TGTGCCAGCAGTTACTCTTCGGTCGACGGAGGAAACACCATATATTTT
D gene: -; clone size: -; J gene: TRBJ2-3; V gene: TRBV28; CDR3 protein: CASSFTGVWYF; CDR3 DNA: TGTGCCAGCAGTTTCACCGGAGTTTGGTATTTT
D gene: TRBD2; clone size: -; J gene: TRBJ2-7; V gene: TRBV25-1; CDR3 protein: CASSALTSGSYEQYF; CDR3 DNA: TGTGCCAGCAGTGCGTTGACTAGCGGATCCTACGAGCAGTACTTC
D gene: TRBD1; clone size: few; J gene: TRBJ1-2; V gene: TRBV5-6; CDR3 protein: CASSADREHGYTF; CDR3 DNA: TGTGCCAGCAGCGCGGACAGGGAGCATGGCTACACCTTC
D gene: -; clone size: -; J gene: TRBJ2-7; V gene: TRBV28; CDR3 protein: CASYRAGTYEQYF; CDR3 DNA: TGTGCCAGCTACAGGGCCGGAACCTACGAGCAGTACTTC
D gene: TRBD1; clone size: -; J gene: TRBJ1-1; V gene: TRBV11-3; CDR3 protein: CASSSSGTATEAFF; CDR3 DNA: TGTGCCAGCAGCTCCTCCGGGACAGCCACTGAAGCTTTCTTT